Listed below are T cell receptor beta chains from one sample, sequenced in a study of blood T cell repertoires in COVID-19. Profiling relied on immunoSEQ multiplex PCR, and the TCRdb table lists in-frame clones only, not all of them. The data hold some 200,000 clones, with less than 95% observed a single time. The sequencing input was peripheral blood. Receptors originate from a man younger than 40 with COVID-19, enrolled during active disease. Both conserved end residues are part of each CDR3. A D gene is named only where the DNA matches it firmly. Clone size is given for some rows only: seen once, a few or many times, or a class if the clone is expanded.

>NA|TRBV11-2|TRBD2|TRBJ2-1
CASSLEPPQGAGGHNEQFF
TGTGCCAGCAGCTTAGAACCCCCTCAGGGAGCGGGGGGCCACAATGAGCAGTTCTTC
>NA|TRBV7-9|TRBD2|TRBJ2-5
CASSRSGGLETQYF
TGTGCCAGCAGCCGGAGCGGGGGCCTGGAGACCCAGTACTTC
>NA|TRBV24-1|TRBD2|TRBJ2-5
CAPERGRPVGTQYF
TGTGCCCCGGAGCGGGGGCGTCCGGTGGGGACCCAGTACTTC
>NA|TRBV10-2|TRBD1|TRBJ1-3
CATIPGQEISGNTIYF
TGCGCCACGATCCCGGGACAGGAGATTTCTGGAAACACCATATATTTT
>NA|TRBV6-4|NA|TRBJ1-1
CASTERSYTEAFF
TGTGCCAGCACCGAGCGCAGTTACACTGAAGCTTTCTTT
>many|TRBV5-1|TRBD2|TRBJ2-5
CASSLRRGGQETQYF
TGCGCCAGCAGTCTCAGGCGGGGGGGACAAGAGACCCAGTACTTC
>NA|TRBV12-3/TRBV12-4|NA|TRBJ1-1
CASSPTFGTEAFF
TGTGCCAGCAGCCCCACATTTGGCACTGAAGCTTTCTTT
>NA|TRBV7-2|TRBD1|TRBJ1-3
CASRRTGANTIYF
TGTGCCAGCAGGAGGACAGGGGCAAACACCATATATTTT
>NA|TRBV7-3|TRBD2|TRBJ2-1
CASSYTSGAYNEQFF
TGTGCCAGCAGCTATACTAGCGGGGCCTACAATGAGCAGTTCTTC
>NA|TRBV7-2|NA|TRBJ2-7
CASSLARTSYEQYF
TGTGCCAGCAGCTTAGCGCGGACAAGCTACGAGCAGTACTTC
>NA|TRBV18|TRBD1|TRBJ1-2
CASSPPSGQGYGYTF
TGTGCCAGCTCACCACCGTCAGGACAGGGCTATGGCTACACCTTC
>NA|TRBV6-5|NA|TRBJ1-2
CASSSGVASYGYTF
TGTGCCAGCAGTTCAGGTGTTGCCTCCTATGGCTACACCTTC
>NA|TRBV6-5|NA|TRBJ1-3
CASSLRGSGNTIYF
TGTGCCAGCAGTCTCAGAGGCTCTGGAAACACCATATATTTT
>NA|TRBV12-3/TRBV12-4|NA|TRBJ2-5
CATSSPGAETQYF
TGTGCCACTTCCTCCCCAGGGGCCGAGACCCAGTACTTC
>NA|TRBV12-3/TRBV12-4|TRBD2|TRBJ2-2
CASSWTSTGELFF
TGTGCCAGCAGTTGGACTAGCACCGGGGAGCTGTTTTTT
>NA|TRBV6-5|NA|TRBJ2-2
CASSWRGPANTGELFF
TGTGCCAGCAGTTGGAGGGGACCCGCGAACACCGGGGAGCTGTTTTTT
>NA|TRBV6-1|NA|TRBJ1-1
CASSDWGGEAFF
TGTGCCAGCAGTGATTGGGGGGGAGAAGCTTTCTTT
>NA|TRBV11-3|NA|TRBJ2-2
CASSSRNSGTGELFF
TGTGCCAGCAGCTCCCGTAATTCGGGCACCGGGGAGCTGTTTTTT
>NA|TRBV5-6|TRBD2|TRBJ2-3
CASSLAASGGTDTQYF
TGTGCCAGCAGCTTGGCGGCTAGCGGGGGCACAGATACGCAGTATTTT
>NA|TRBV9|TRBD1|TRBJ1-6
CASTTGYNSPLHF
TGTGCCAGCACGACAGGGTATAATTCACCCCTCCACTTT
>NA|TRBV2|NA|TRBJ2-2
CASSEGLGVGELFF
TGTGCCAGCAGTGAAGGATTAGGGGTCGGGGAGCTGTTTTTT
>once|TRBV14|NA|TRBJ1-2
CASSQVLGATPNYGYTF
TGTGCCAGCAGCCAAGTGCTGGGGGCGACTCCGAACTATGGCTACACCTTC
>NA|TRBV19|NA|TRBJ1-2
CASSIHGQIYGYTF
TGTGCCAGTAGTATTCATGGACAGATCTATGGCTACACCTTC